Below, 27 T cell receptor beta chains from the same sample are listed, as sequenced in a study of T cells in Graves' hyperthyroidism and ophthalmopathy. Amplified TCR beta CDR3 regions came from RNA transcripts. The HTBI primer set drove a first-round RT-PCR of the TCR CDR3. TCRdb processed the multiplex PCR reads anew with MiXCR; each CDR3 protein has one entry. The table has about 350,000 distinct CDR3 sequences, 15% to 20% seen once; the top ten hold 15%. Input material: blood. The receptors come from a woman aged 40 to 55 with Graves' ophthalmopathy.

This clonotype has a handful of counts. This chain links TRBV12-3 or TRBV12-4 with TRBJ2-7, with D perhaps matching TRBD2 (6 bases). This CDR3 comprises 14 residues. Trimming left V 6 bases short and J 0 bases short, with 12 bases between. Here the CDR3 DNA reads TGTGCCAGCAGCCTGGGACTGACCTCCTACGAGCAGTACTTC. This sequence encodes CASSLGLTSYEQYF.

This clonotype appeared many times. Here the CDR3 reads CATSDTMNTEAFF. DNA for the CDR3: TGTGCCACCAGCGACACAATGAACACTGAAGCTTTCTTT. The chain is built from TRBV15 and TRBJ1-1; no reliable D call. The germline V gene encodes CDR1 LNHNV and CDR2 YYDKDF (reference sequence). The CDR3 sequence is 13 residues long. The V gene lost 5 bases and the J gene lost 0 bases, with 7 bases spanning the gap.

The V and J genes are TRBV6-2 or TRBV6-3 and TRBJ2-2; TRBD1 or TRBD2 may be the D gene (5 bases each). The V gene's germline CDR1 is MNHEY and CDR2 SVGEGT. The CDR3 totals 15 residues. V gave up 8 bases and J gave up 5 bases, with 18 bases separating them. Here the CDR3 reads CASGVGAGNTGELFF. The CDR3 DNA sequence: TGTGCCAGCGGAGTTGGGGCGGGTAATACCGGGGAGCTGTTTTTT.

This clonotype was observed a handful of times. A single base separates this from a much larger clone, so it may be a read error. The V and J genes are TRBV2 and TRBJ2-4, with no clear D. CDR3 length equals 14 residues. CDR1 SNHLY and CDR2 FYNNEI come from the germline V gene. The CDR3 DNA is TGTGCCAGCATTGACAAGGGCCTTGAGGTCATTAAGTACTTC. Protein sequence: CASIDKGLEVIKYF. Full variable domain (missing parts from reference TRBV2 and TRBJ2-4): EPEVTQTPSHQVTQMGQEVILRCVPISNHLYFYWYRQILGQKVEFLVSFYNNEISEKSEIFDDQFSVERPDGSNFTLKIRSTKLEDSAMYFCASIDKGLEVIKYFGAGTRLSVL.

This clonotype was seen at least ten times. The chain carries TRBV9 and TRBJ2-7; TRBD1 is a possible D gene (6 bases). Trimming pared 1 base from V and 2 bases from J, leaving 13 bases between. The CDR3 contains 15 residues. Germline-derived CDR1 and CDR2 are SGDLS and YYNGEE. CDR3 DNA sequence: TGTGCCAGCAGCGTACAACAGGGATCACCCTACGAGCAGTACTTC. Protein sequence: CASSVQQGSPYEQYF.

This clonotype was counted many times. The chain joins TRBV20-1 to TRBJ1-1, with D tentatively TRBD1 (5 bases). The CDR3 length is 13 residues. Germline V CDR1 and CDR2: DFQATT, SNEGSKA (reference sequence). V lost 2 bases and J 2 bases, leaving 9 bases between the germline ends. CDR3 in DNA: TGCAGTGCTAGAACGGGGGTAAACACTGAAGCTTTCTTT. Translated: CSARTGVNTEAFF.

This clonotype was picked up many times. The chain carries TRBV6-2 or TRBV6-3 and TRBJ2-5; D might be TRBD1 (6 bases). Trimming left V 8 bases short and J 5 bases short, with 12 bases between. This CDR3 comprises 12 residues. From germline, CDR1 is MNHEY and CDR2 SVGEGT. The CDR3 reads CASEGDDETQYF. DNA for the CDR3: TGTGCCAGCGAGGGGGACGACGAGACCCAGTACTTC.

This clonotype occurred many times. The chain recombines TRBV30 with TRBJ2-7; D remains ambiguous. Trimming removed 1 base from V and 6 bases from J, with 7 bases in between. The germline CDR1 and CDR2 sequences are GTSNPN and SVGIG (reference sequence). The CDR3 consists of 11 residues. The CDR3 bases are TGTGCCTGGAGTGAAAGGGCCGAGCAGTACTTC. Translating it yields CAWSERAEQYF.

This clonotype was seen repeatedly, ten times or more. This sequence joins TRBV11-2 and TRBJ1-1; possibly TRBD1 for D (5 bases). Germline values: CDR1 SGHAT, CDR2 FQNNGV. The CDR3 spans 14 residues. Trimming cost V 0 bases and J 7 bases, with 12 bases left between them. CDR3 sequence reads: CASSLDWRGVEAFF. As DNA, the CDR3 is TGTGCCAGCAGCTTAGATTGGCGGGGGGTTGAAGCTTTCTTT.

This rearrangement joins TRBV7-2 to TRBJ2-5; 10 bases agree with TRBD2. The germline V gene has CDR1 SGHTA and CDR2 FQGNSA. J gave up 5 bases and V 3 bases, and 6 bases lay outside the gene matches. The CDR3 runs to 15 residues. In DNA form, the CDR3 reads TGTGCCAGCAGCTTGGGACTTAGCGGGGGGGAGACCCAGTACTTC. Amino acids: CASSLGLSGGETQYF.

A note on this clonotype: Here the CDR3 omits its conserved ending phenylalanine or tryptophan, so a read error is the likely source. This chain links TRBV6-4 with TRBJ2-4; TRBD2 is a possible D gene (6 bases). CDR1 is MRHNA, CDR2 SNTAGT, per germline. This CDR3 has 14 amino acids. V shed 4 bases and J shed 7 bases, with 14 bases lying between them. The CDR3 spells CASSVSPGTNIQYL. For the CDR3, the DNA is TGTGCCAGCAGTGTCTCTCCCGGGACTAACATTCAGTACCTC.

This clonotype was recorded at least ten times. The chain is built from TRBV15 and TRBJ2-3; TRBD2 matches 10 bases. The CDR3 loop spans 17 amino acids. The ends lost 3 bases at V and 4 bases at J; junction bases unmatched: 10. The germline gives CDR1 LNHNV, CDR2 YYDKDF (reference sequence). The CDR3 nucleotides are TGTGCCACCAGCAGCAGGTTTACTAGCGGGAAGGCAGATACGCAGTATTTT. The encoded protein is CATSSRFTSGKADTQYF.

V usage is TRBV24-1 and J usage is TRBJ1-1, with D perhaps TRBD1 (5 bases). V shed 5 bases and J shed 6 bases, with 21 bases lying between them. In germline, CDR1 is KGHDR, CDR2 SFDVKD. CDR3 length equals 16 residues. The CDR3 spells CATSAYRRNRAPEAFF. The DNA of the CDR3 is TGTGCCACCAGTGCCTACAGGCGCAACCGTGCGCCTGAAGCTTTCTTT.

The table lists this clonotype with many counts. The rearrangement links TRBV19 to TRBJ1-2, with D hard to call. V was pared by 5 bases and J by 8 bases, with 15 bases between. The CDR3 contains 13 residues. The germline CDR1 and CDR2 sequences are LNHDA and SQIVND (reference sequence). The DNA for the CDR3 is TGTGCCAGTAGTCCGGACTCGACGAAGGGCTACACCTTC. It encodes CASSPDSTKGYTF.

At least ten counts were recorded for this clonotype. The CDR3 DNA reads as TGTGCCAGCAGTTTGGACCCTGAAGAGACCCAGTACTTC. Translation gives CASSLDPEETQYF. The chain joins TRBV28 to TRBJ2-5, with D unresolved. The CDR3 is 13 amino acids. V lost 3 bases, J lost 3 bases, and 8 bases lay in between. CDR1 is MDHEN, CDR2 SYDVKM, per germline.

Many counts were recorded for this clonotype. This chain uses TRBV10-1 with TRBJ2-2; D is uncertain. Germline V lookup: CDR1 WNHNN, CDR2 SYGVQD (reference sequence). This CDR3 region has 16 residues. V gave up 0 bases and J gave up 7 bases, with 15 bases separating them. CDR3 loop: CASSESRTKRIGELFF. The CDR3 region has the DNA TGCGCCAGCAGTGAGTCGAGGACCAAAAGGATCGGGGAGCTGTTTTTT.

Ten or more counts support this clonotype. The rearrangement joins TRBV4-3 to TRBJ2-7, with 7 bases aligning to TRBD2. Trimming at V came to 2 bases and at J to 2 bases, leaving 9 bases not matched to a gene. Germline CDR1 reads LGHNA; CDR2 reads YSLEER. CDR3 length: 16 amino acids. The CDR3 DNA is TGCGCCAGCAGCCAATCTACGGCGGCGGGGGCCTACGAGCAGTACTTC. Encoded protein: CASSQSTAAGAYEQYF.

This chain connects TRBV12-3 or TRBV12-4 to TRBJ1-5; no clear D. This CDR3 has 16 residues. V dropped 5 bases and J dropped 6 bases, with 20 bases sitting between them. The CDR3 DNA follows: TGTGCCAGCAGTGGGCGTGCACCTGTTCGGGGTCAGCCCCAGCATTTT. Its translation: CASSGRAPVRGQPQHF.

Ten or more counts support this clonotype. The CDR3 here is CASSASRGTNGLWTEAFF. DNA for the CDR3: TGTGCCAGCAGCGCGAGCAGGGGAACAAACGGGTTGTGGACTGAAGCTTTCTTT. The V gene is TRBV7-6, the J gene TRBJ1-1, with D possibly being TRBD1 (6 bases). The CDR3 covers 18 residues. V lost 5 bases and J 5 bases, leaving 27 bases between the germline ends. Germline V gene lookup returns CDR1 SGHVS and CDR2 FNYEAQ.

A few counts support this clonotype. The rearrangement joins TRBV19 to TRBJ2-2; TRBD1 matches at 10 bases. CDR3 length: 16 residues. The V and J ends lost 5 bases and 4 bases, in that order; junction bases with no gene match: 7. CDR1 is LNHDA, CDR2 SQIVND, per germline (reference sequence). CDR3 bases: TGTGCCAGTAGTCGGGGGGGACAGGGGCGCACCGGGGAGCTGTTTTTT. Translating gives CASSRGGQGRTGELFF.

Ten or more counts support this clonotype. The chain recombines TRBV28 with TRBJ2-2; possibly TRBD2 for D (6 bases). This CDR3 has 16 residues. Trimming cost V 3 bases and J 6 bases, with 17 bases left between them. Germline CDR1 reads MDHEN; CDR2 reads SYDVKM. Written as DNA, the CDR3 is TGTGCCAGCAGTTTTAAGCGAACGGGAGCGGCCGGGGAGCTGTTTTTT. It specifies CASSFKRTGAAGELFF.

The sample holds many counts of this clonotype. The chain recombines TRBV7-8 with TRBJ1-1; TRBD1 is a possible D gene (5 bases). The CDR3 contains 16 residues. Germline-derived CDR1 and CDR2 are SGHVS and FQNEAQ. V lost 5 bases, J lost 0 bases, and 16 bases lay in between. CDR3 region: CASSPRDGTLNTEAFF. The CDR3 DNA follows: TGTGCCAGCAGCCCTAGGGACGGAACCCTGAACACTGAAGCTTTCTTT.

This clonotype came up many times. The chain recombines TRBV24-1 with TRBJ2-7, with no clear D. The CDR3 is 13 amino acids. Germline loops: CDR1 KGHDR, CDR2 SFDVKD. The V and J ends lost 3 bases and 4 bases respectively, with 9 bases between them. The DNA of the CDR3 is TGTGCCACCAGTGATGGCGACATATACGAGCAGTACTTC. This sequence encodes CATSDGDIYEQYF.

V and J are TRBV30 and TRBJ2-5, with a tentative D call TRBD1 (5 bases). The V and J ends lost 2 bases and 4 bases respectively, with 8 bases between them. The CDR3 extends over 12 amino acids. Germline V gives CDR1 GTSNPN, CDR2 SVGIG (reference sequence). The CDR3 is CAWSPQGETQYF. DNA for the CDR3: TGTGCCTGGAGTCCCCAGGGAGAGACCCAGTACTTC.

This clonotype came up many times. The chain couples TRBV29-1 to TRBJ2-7, with 7 bases lining up with TRBD1. Germline V lookup: CDR1 SQVTM, CDR2 ANQGSEA. V lost 0 bases and J lost 0; bases outside the gene matches: 5. The CDR3 sequence is 15 residues long. DNA of the CDR3: TGCAGCGTTGAAGAGGGGCAGGGGGTCTCCTACGAGCAGTACTTC. Translating it yields CSVEEGQGVSYEQYF.

This clonotype was observed many times. The V and J genes are TRBV20-1 and TRBJ2-7; 9 positions match TRBD1. After removal of 6 bases from V and 4 bases from J, the junction contained 10 bases not matched to a gene. The germline CDR1 and CDR2 sequences are DFQATT and SNEGSKA (reference sequence). This CDR3 region has 14 residues. CDR3 sequence reads: CSASRDRASYEQYF. For the CDR3, the DNA is TGCAGTGCGAGCCGGGACAGGGCATCGTACGAGCAGTACTTC.

This clonotype was detected many times. The gene calls are TRBV11-2 and TRBJ2-2, with 7 bases fitting TRBD2. The junction had 12 bases not matched to a gene; V was cut back by 6 bases and J by 2 bases. The CDR3 extends over 17 amino acids. Germline CDR1 is SGHAT and CDR2 is FQNNGV. The CDR3, as DNA: TGTGCCAGCAGACCCATAAAAACTAGCGACAACACCGGGGAGCTGTTTTTT. It codes for CASRPIKTSDNTGELFF.